This is a list of T cell receptor beta chains from one sample in a study of blood T cell repertoires in COVID-19. Measured with immunoSEQ multiplex PCR; TCRdb has only the in-frame clones, and not every one. The sample holds 80,000 to 95,000 clones, over 80% seen once. Sequenced input: peripheral blood. All receptors come from a woman aged 80 or older with active or convalescent COVID-19. Each CDR3 is given with its conserved first and last residue. A D gene is named only where the DNA matches it firmly. Only part of the rows carry a size: once, few, many, or a class if the clone is expanded.

CDR3 length,clone size,V gene,D gene,J gene,CDR3 protein,CDR3 DNA
12,NA,TRBV30,NA,TRBJ2-5,CAWIVGGETQYF,TGTGCCTGGATCGTAGGGGGAGAGACCCAGTACTTC
13,NA,TRBV3-1/TRBV3-2,NA,TRBJ1-3,CASSQANIPNIYF,TGTGCCAGCAGCCAAGCCAACATTCCCAACATATATTTT
13,NA,TRBV9,NA,TRBJ1-6,CASSEGWVKPLHF,TGTGCCAGCAGCGAGGGGTGGGTGAAACCCCTCCACTTT
14,NA,TRBV9,NA,TRBJ2-5,CASSPGGSQETQYF,TGTGCCAGCAGCCCCGGCGGGTCTCAGGAGACCCAGTACTTC
13,NA,TRBV5-1,NA,TRBJ1-4,CASSSQLNEKLFF,TGCGCCAGCAGCTCACAACTAAATGAAAAACTGTTTTTT
17,once,TRBV27,TRBD1,TRBJ1-5,CASSPPNRGRVNQPQHF,TGTGCCAGCAGTCCCCCTAACAGGGGGCGCGTCAATCAGCCCCAGCATTTT
16,NA,TRBV27,TRBD2,TRBJ2-5,CASSLRAGGEFGTQYF,TGTGCCAGCAGTTTAAGGGCGGGGGGGGAGTTTGGGACCCAGTACTTC
16,NA,TRBV5-5,NA,TRBJ1-4,CASSSNVRAGWEKLFF,TGTGCCAGCAGCTCCAATGTACGGGCAGGGTGGGAAAAACTGTTTTTT
13,NA,TRBV9,NA,TRBJ1-1,CASSAQGHTEAFF,TGTGCCAGCAGCGCCCAGGGCCACACTGAAGCTTTCTTT
15,NA,TRBV3-1/TRBV3-2,NA,TRBJ2-1,CASSRSRTGSNEQFF,TGTGCCAGCAGCCGTTCGCGGACTGGGAGTAATGAGCAGTTCTTC
14,NA,TRBV2,TRBD1,TRBJ1-5,CASSEVTGVQPQHF,TGTGCCAGCAGTGAAGTAACAGGGGTTCAGCCCCAGCATTTT
15,NA,TRBV19,TRBD1,TRBJ1-6,CASSTDRERKSPLHF,TGTGCCAGTAGTACCGACAGGGAACGGAAATCACCCCTCCACTTT
13,once,TRBV6-5,NA,TRBJ1-2,CASRLEGGYGYTF,TGTGCCAGCAGACTAGAAGGAGGCTATGGCTACACCTTC
13,NA,TRBV27,NA,TRBJ1-2,CASSFSYSYGYTF,TGTGCCAGCAGTTTTTCTTACTCCTATGGCTACACCTTC
16,NA,TRBV28,TRBD2,TRBJ2-1,CASSLGGRASGYEQFF,TGTGCCAGCAGTTTGGGGGGGAGGGCTAGCGGTTATGAGCAGTTCTTC
16,NA,TRBV7-2,NA,TRBJ2-1,CASSHGGGRGRNEQFF,TGTGCCAGCAGCCATGGCGGGGGCCGGGGGCGTAATGAGCAGTTCTTC
15,NA,TRBV4-3,TRBD2,TRBJ2-7,CASSQGEGSWFEQYF,TGCGCCAGCAGCCAAGGGGAGGGCAGTTGGTTCGAGCAGTACTTC
16,NA,TRBV28,TRBD1,TRBJ2-1,CASRSRGQGSYNEQFF,TGTGCCAGCAGATCCAGGGGGCAGGGCTCCTACAATGAGCAGTTCTTC
16,NA,TRBV18,TRBD2,TRBJ2-1,CASSPLREGGYNEQFF,TGTGCCAGCTCACCCCTCCGGGAGGGGGGCTACAATGAGCAGTTCTTC
16,few,TRBV18,TRBD1,TRBJ1-2,CASSPLVGQGAYGYTF,TGTGCCAGCTCACCACTCGTAGGACAGGGGGCCTATGGCTACACCTTC
13,NA,TRBV2,NA,TRBJ2-3,CASSREVTDTQYF,TGTGCCAGCAGCAGGGAGGTGACAGATACGCAGTATTTT
15,NA,TRBV9,TRBD2,TRBJ2-7,CASSVGLSGAYEQYF,TGTGCCAGCAGCGTAGGTCTTAGCGGGGCCTACGAGCAGTACTTC
16,NA,TRBV19,NA,TRBJ2-4,CASSIVEGGSRNIQYF,TGTGCCAGTAGTATAGTGGAGGGAGGCTCCAGGAACATTCAGTACTTC
16,NA,TRBV3-1/TRBV3-2,TRBD1,TRBJ1-2,CASSQDRIGGFYGYTF,TGTGCCAGCAGCCAAGATCGGATAGGGGGCTTTTATGGCTACACCTTC
16,NA,TRBV28,TRBD1,TRBJ2-7,CASSQIGQGRPYEQYF,TGTGCCAGCAGCCAGATCGGACAGGGTCGTCCCTACGAGCAGTACTTC
13,once,TRBV29-1,TRBD1,TRBJ1-6,CSVVTGDNSPLHF,TGCAGCGTTGTCACAGGGGATAATTCACCCCTCCACTTT
14,NA,TRBV5-1,NA,TRBJ2-1,CASTLSGPYNEQFF,TGCGCCAGCACCCTTAGCGGACCATACAATGAGCAGTTCTTC
13,NA,TRBV11-2,NA,TRBJ1-2,CASSYAGVYGYTF,TGTGCCAGCAGCTACGCAGGGGTCTATGGCTACACCTTC
14,NA,TRBV28,NA,TRBJ1-5,CASSLRSYYQPQHF,TGTGCCAGCAGTTTGAGGTCCTATTATCAGCCCCAGCATTTT
15,few,TRBV2,TRBD1,TRBJ1-2,CASSDLRQGNDGYTF,TGTGCCAGCAGCGACCTAAGACAGGGGAATGACGGCTACACCTTC
12,NA,TRBV18,NA,TRBJ2-5,CASSRPGEAQYF,TGTGCCAGCTCACGGCCGGGGGAGGCCCAGTACTTC
15,NA,TRBV19,NA,TRBJ2-2,CASRGGSSNTGELFF,TGTGCCAGTAGAGGAGGGTCAAGCAACACCGGGGAGCTGTTTTTT
17,NA,TRBV28,TRBD2,TRBJ2-4,CASSHLVVRRGKNIQYF,TGTGCCAGCAGTCACCTAGTGGTTAGGCGGGGGAAAAACATTCAGTACTTC
16,NA,TRBV9,NA,TRBJ2-1,CASSVEGRTANNEQFF,TGTGCCAGCAGCGTAGAGGGGCGGACCGCCAACAATGAGCAGTTCTTC
13,few,TRBV10-3,NA,TRBJ1-2,CAISFNRGYGYTF,TGTGCCATCAGTTTTAATCGGGGCTATGGCTACACCTTC
13,few,TRBV12-3/TRBV12-4,NA,TRBJ2-1,CASTRDNYNEQFF,TGTGCCAGCACTAGGGACAACTACAATGAGCAGTTCTTC
19,NA,TRBV21-1,NA,TRBJ1-6,CASRKNGTGGPSYNSPLHF,TGTGCCAGCAGGAAAAACGGGACAGGGGGACCCTCCTATAATTCACCCCTCCACTTT
16,NA,TRBV10-3,NA,TRBJ1-3,CAISEFGGGSGNTIYF,TGTGCCATCAGTGAGTTTGGGGGGGGCTCTGGAAACACCATATATTTT
14,NA,TRBV7-9,NA,TRBJ2-2,CASSTNTGTGELFF,TGTGCCAGCAGCACCAATACAGGGACCGGGGAGCTGTTTTTT